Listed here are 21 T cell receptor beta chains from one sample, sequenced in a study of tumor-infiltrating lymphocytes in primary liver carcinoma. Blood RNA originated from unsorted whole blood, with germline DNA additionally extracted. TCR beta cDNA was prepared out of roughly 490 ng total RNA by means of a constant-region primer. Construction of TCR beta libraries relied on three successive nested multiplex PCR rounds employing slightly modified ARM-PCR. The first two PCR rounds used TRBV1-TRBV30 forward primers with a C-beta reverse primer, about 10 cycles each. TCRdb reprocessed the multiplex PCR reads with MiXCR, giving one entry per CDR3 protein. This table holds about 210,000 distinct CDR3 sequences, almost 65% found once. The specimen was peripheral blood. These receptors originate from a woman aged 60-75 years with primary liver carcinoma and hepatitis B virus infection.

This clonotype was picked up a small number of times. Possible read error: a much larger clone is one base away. CDR3 residues: CASSYIGDTGEMFF. DNA for the CDR3: TGTGCCAGCAGTTATATAGGGGACACCGGGGAGATGTTTTTT. V and J are TRBV6-2 or TRBV6-3 and TRBJ2-2; D is possibly TRBD1 (6 bases). Per the germline V gene, CDR1 is MNHEY and CDR2 is SVGEGT. This CDR3 spans 14 amino acids.

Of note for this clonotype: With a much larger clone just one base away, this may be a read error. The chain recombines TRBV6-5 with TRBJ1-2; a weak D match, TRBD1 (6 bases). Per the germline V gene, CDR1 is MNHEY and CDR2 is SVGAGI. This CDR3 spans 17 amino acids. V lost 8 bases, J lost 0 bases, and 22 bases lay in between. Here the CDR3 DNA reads TGTGCCAGCGCGCACAGGGCAGATCCAAGCGCTAACTATGGCTACACCTTC. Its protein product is CASAHRADPSANYGYTF.

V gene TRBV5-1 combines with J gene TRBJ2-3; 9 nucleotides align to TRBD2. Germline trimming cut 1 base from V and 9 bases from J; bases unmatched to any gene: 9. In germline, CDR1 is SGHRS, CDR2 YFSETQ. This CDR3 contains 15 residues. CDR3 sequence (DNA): TGCGCCAGCAGCTTGAACGCGGGAGGGGTAGAAACGCAGTATTTT. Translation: CASSLNAGGVETQYF.

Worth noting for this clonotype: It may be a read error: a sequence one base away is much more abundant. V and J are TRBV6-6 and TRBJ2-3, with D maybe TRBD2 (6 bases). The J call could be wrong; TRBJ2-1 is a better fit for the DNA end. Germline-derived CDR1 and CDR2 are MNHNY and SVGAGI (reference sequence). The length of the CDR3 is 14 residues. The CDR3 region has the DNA TGTGCCAGCAGGCGGGGCCTAACTTACAATGAGCAGTTCTTC. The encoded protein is CASRRGLTYNEQFF.

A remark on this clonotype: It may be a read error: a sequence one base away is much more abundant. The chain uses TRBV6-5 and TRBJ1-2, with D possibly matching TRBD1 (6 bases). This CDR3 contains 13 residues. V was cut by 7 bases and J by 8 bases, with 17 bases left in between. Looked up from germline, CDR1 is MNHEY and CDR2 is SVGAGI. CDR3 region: CASNRGGQRGYTF. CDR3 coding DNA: TGTGCCAGCAATAGGGGGGGGCAGCGGGGCTACACCTTC.

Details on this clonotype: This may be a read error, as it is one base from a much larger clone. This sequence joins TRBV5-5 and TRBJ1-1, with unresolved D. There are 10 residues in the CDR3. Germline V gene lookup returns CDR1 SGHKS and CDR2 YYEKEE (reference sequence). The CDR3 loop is CASRGGEASF. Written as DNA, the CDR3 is TGTGCCAGCAGAGGCGGTGAAGCTTCCTTT.

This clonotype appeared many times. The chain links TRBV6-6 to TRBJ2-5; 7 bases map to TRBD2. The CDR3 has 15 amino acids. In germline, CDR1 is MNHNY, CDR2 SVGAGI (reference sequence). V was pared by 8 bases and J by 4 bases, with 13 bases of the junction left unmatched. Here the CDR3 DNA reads TGTGCCAGCCTCTGGGGGGGGGTTGGGCGAGAGACCCAGTACTTC. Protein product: CASLWGGVGRETQYF.

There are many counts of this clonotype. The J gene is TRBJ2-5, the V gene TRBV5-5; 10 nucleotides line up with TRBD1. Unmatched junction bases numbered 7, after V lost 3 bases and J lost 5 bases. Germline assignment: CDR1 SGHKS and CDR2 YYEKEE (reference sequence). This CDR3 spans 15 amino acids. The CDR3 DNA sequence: TGTGCCAGCAGCTCTCCGGGACAGGGGACGGAGACCCAGTACTTC. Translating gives CASSSPGQGTETQYF. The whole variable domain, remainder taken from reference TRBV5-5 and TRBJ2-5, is DAGVTQSPTHLIKTRGQQVTLRCSPISGHKSVSWYQQVLGQGPQFIFQYYEKEERGRGNFPDRFSARQFPNYSSELNVNALLLGDSALYLCASSSPGQGTETQYFGPGTRLLVL.

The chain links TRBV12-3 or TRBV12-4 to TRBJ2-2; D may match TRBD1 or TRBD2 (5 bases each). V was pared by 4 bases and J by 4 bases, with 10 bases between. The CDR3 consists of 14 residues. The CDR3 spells CASSWDRSTGELFF. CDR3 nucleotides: TGTGCCAGCAGTTGGGACCGGAGCACCGGGGAGCTGTTTTTT.

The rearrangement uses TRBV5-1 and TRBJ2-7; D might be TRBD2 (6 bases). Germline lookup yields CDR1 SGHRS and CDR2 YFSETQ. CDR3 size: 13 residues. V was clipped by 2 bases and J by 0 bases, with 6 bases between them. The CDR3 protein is CASSFGSSYEQYF. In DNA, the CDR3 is TGCGCCAGCAGCTTCGGGAGCTCCTACGAGCAGTACTTC.

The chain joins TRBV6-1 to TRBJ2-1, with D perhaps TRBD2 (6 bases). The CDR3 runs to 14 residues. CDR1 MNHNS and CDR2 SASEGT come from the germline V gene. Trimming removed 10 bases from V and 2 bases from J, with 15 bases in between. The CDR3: CATSAGPAYNEQFF. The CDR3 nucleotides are TGTGCCACCTCGGCGGGGCCGGCCTACAATGAGCAGTTCTTC.

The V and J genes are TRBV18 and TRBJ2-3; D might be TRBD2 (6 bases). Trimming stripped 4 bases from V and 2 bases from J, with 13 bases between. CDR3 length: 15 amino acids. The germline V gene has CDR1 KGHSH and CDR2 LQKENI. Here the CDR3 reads CASSQQAGFTDTQYF. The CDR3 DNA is TGTGCCAGCTCACAACAAGCGGGCTTCACAGATACGCAGTATTTT.

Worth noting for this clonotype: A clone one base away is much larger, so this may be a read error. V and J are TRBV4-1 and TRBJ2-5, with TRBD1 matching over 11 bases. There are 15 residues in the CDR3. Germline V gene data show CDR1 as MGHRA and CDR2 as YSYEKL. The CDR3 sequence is CAGSQRTGGGETQYF. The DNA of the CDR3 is TGCGCCGGCAGCCAGAGGACAGGGGGCGGAGAGACCCAGTACTTC.

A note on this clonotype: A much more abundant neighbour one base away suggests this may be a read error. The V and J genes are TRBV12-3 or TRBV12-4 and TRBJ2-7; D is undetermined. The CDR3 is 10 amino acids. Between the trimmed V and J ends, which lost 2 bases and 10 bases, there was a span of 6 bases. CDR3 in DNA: TGTGCCAGCAGTTTATTCGATCAGTACTTC. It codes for CASSLFDQYF.

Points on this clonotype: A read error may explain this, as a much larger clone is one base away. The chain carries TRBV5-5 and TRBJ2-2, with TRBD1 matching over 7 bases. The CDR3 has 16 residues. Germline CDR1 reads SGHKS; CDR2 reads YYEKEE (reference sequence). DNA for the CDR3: TGTGCCAGCAGCCCCCGGGACAGACCGAACACCTGGGAGCTGTTTTTT. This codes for CASSPRDRPNTWELFF.

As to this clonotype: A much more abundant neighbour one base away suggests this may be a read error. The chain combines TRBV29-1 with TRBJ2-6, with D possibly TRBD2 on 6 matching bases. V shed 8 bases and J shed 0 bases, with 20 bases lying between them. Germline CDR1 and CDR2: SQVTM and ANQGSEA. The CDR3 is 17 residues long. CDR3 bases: TGCAGCATAGTTACGGGACTGGAATCCTCTGGGGCCAACGTCCTGACTTTC. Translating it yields CSIVTGLESSGANVLTF.

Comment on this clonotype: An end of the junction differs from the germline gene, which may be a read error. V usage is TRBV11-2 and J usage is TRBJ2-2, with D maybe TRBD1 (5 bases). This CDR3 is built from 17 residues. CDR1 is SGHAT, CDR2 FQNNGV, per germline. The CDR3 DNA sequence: TGTGCCAGCAGCTTTGACACCATAAGGGGCCACACAGGGGAGCTGTTTTTT. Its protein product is CASSFDTIRGHTGELFF.

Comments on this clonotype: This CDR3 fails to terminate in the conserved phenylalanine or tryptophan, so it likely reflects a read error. This CDR3 is CASSLIETNTGELFY. The CDR3, as DNA: TGCGCCAGCAGCTTGATAGAAACGAACACCGGGGAGCTGTTTTAT. The chain employs TRBV5-1 and TRBJ2-2, with no clear D. The CDR3 sequence is 15 residues long. Germline CDR1 SGHRS, CDR2 YFSETQ. The germline V and J ends were trimmed by 1 base and 0 bases, with 7 bases remaining between them.

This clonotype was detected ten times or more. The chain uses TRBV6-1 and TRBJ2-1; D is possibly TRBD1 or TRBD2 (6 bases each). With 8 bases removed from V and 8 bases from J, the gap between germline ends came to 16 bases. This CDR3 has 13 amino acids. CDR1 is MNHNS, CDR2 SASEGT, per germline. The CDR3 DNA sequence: TGTGCCAGCGGGTATACAGGGAGGCATGAGCAGTTCTTC. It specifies CASGYTGRHEQFF.

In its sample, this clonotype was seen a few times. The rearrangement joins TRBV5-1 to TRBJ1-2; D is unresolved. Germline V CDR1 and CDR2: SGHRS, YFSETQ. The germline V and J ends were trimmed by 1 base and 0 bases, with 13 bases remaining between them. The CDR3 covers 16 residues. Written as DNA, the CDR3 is TGCGCCAGCAGCTTGCCTCGAACGCCGGCTAACTATGGCTACACCTTC. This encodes CASSLPRTPANYGYTF.

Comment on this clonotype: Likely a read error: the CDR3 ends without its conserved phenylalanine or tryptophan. The CDR3 DNA follows: TGTGCCAGCAGCCAAGGTGGAGGGGACCCCTATAATGAGCAGTTCTTA. It encodes CASSQGGGDPYNEQFL. The rearrangement links TRBV4-2 to TRBJ2-1, with D perhaps TRBD2 (6 bases). The CDR3 has 16 residues. Per germline, CDR1 LGHNA and CDR2 YNFKEQ.